This T cell receptor (beta chain) came from a study of cytotoxic CD8 clonotypes in ibrutinib-treated CLL. Study results and caveats: There were differences in sampling times between sustained-remission and progressing patients. At progression, clonality fell back toward baseline after rising at ibrutinib response.

Turning to this clone: Its antigen is unknown.

The TCR beta libraries used 2 to 2.5 micrograms of genomic DNA that came from cryopreserved PBMCs. The CDR3 is made up of 14 amino acids. Germline CDR1 MNHNY, CDR2 SVGAGI (reference sequence). Trimming cost V 2 bases and J 4 bases; bases outside gene matches: 2. Here immunoSEQ multiplex PCR was the method, and the copy in TCRdb shows in-frame clones only, minus some. The sample holds about 140,000 clones; 80% are singletons and the top ten take about 7.4%. This TCR came from a human donor with chronic lymphocytic leukemia. Material: PBMCs, obtained after 36 months of ibrutinib treatment. J is TRBJ1-1 and V is TRBV6-6; 9 bases are a match to TRBD1. The CDR3 spells CASSYQTGGTEAFF. The CDR3 DNA follows: TGTGCCAGCAGTTACCAGACAGGGGGCACTGAAGCTTTCTTT.